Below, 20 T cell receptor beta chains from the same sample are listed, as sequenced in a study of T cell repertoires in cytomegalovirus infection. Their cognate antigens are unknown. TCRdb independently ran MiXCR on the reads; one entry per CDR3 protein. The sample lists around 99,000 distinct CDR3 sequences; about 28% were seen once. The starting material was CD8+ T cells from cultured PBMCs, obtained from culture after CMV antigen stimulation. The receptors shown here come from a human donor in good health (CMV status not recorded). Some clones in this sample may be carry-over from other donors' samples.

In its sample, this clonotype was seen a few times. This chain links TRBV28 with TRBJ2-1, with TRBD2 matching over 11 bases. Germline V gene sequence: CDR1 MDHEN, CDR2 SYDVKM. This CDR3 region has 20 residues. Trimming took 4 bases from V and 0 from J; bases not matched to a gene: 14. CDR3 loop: CASSSRLLAGANSSYNEQFF. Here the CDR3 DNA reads TGTGCCAGCAGTTCCCGACTACTAGCGGGGGCTAACAGCTCCTACAATGAGCAGTTCTTC.

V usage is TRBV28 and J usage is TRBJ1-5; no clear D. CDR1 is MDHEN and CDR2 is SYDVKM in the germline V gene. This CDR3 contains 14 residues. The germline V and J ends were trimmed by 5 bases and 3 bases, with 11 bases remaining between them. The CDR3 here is CASSPRVYNQPQHF. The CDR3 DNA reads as TGTGCCAGCAGTCCTAGGGTTTACAATCAGCCCCAGCATTTT. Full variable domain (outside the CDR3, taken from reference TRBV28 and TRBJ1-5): DVKVTQSSRYLVKRTGEKVFLECVQDMDHENMFWYRQDPGLGLRLIYFSYDVKMKEKGDIPEGYSVSREKKERFSLILESASTNQTSMYLCASSPRVYNQPQHFGDGTRLSIL.

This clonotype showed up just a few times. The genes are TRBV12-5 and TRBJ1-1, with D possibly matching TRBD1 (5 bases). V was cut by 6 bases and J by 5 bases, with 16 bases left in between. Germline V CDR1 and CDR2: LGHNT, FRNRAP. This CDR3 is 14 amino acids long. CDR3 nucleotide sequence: TGTGCTAGTGGCCAGAACGGGGCCTGGACTGAAGCTTTCTTT. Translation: CASGQNGAWTEAFF. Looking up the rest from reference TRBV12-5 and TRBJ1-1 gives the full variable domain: DARVTQTPRHKVTEMGQEVTMRCQPILGHNTVFWYRQTMMQGLELLAYFRNRAPLDDSGMPKDRFSAEMPDATLATLKIQPSEPRDSAVYFCASGQNGAWTEAFFGQGTRLTVV.

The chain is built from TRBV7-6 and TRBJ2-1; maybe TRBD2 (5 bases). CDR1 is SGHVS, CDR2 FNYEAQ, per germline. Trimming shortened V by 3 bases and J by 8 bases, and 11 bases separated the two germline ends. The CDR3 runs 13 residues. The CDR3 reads CASSLGKGDEQFF. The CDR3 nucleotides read TGTGCCAGCAGCTTGGGGAAGGGAGATGAGCAGTTCTTC.

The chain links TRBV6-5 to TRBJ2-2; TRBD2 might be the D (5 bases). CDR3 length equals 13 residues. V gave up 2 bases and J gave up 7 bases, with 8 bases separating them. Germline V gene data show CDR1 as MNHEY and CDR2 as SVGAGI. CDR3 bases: TGTGCCAGCAGTTACACGGAGGTCGGGGAGCTGTTTTTT. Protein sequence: CASSYTEVGELFF.

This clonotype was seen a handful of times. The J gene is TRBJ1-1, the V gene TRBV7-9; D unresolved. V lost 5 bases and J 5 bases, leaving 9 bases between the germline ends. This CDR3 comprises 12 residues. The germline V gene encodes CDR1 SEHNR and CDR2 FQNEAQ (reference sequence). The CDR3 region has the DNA TGTGCCAGCAGCCCTAGTACGACTGAAGCTTTCTTT. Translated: CASSPSTTEAFF.

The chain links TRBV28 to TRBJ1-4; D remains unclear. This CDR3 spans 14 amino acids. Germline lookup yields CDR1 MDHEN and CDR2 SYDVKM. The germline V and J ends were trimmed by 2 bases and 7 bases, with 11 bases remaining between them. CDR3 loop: CASSLHPAGEKLFF. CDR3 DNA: TGTGCCAGCAGTTTACACCCCGCCGGTGAAAAACTGTTTTTT.

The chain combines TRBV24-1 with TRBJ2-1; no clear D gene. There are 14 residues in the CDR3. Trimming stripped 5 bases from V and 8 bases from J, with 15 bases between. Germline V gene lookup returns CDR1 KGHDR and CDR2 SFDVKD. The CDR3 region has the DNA TGTGCCACCAGTGGGGCTATGGAGCCCGATGAGCAGTTCTTC. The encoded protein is CATSGAMEPDEQFF.

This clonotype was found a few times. CDR3 region: CASSDSVGWSGSGANVLTF. DNA for the CDR3: TGTGCCAGCAGCGACTCGGTAGGGTGGAGTGGCTCTGGGGCCAACGTCCTGACTTTC. This sequence joins TRBV2 and TRBJ2-6; D is undetermined. The CDR3 runs to 19 residues. Per the germline V gene, CDR1 is SNHLY and CDR2 is FYNNEI. V lost 6 bases, J lost 0 bases, and 21 bases lay in between.

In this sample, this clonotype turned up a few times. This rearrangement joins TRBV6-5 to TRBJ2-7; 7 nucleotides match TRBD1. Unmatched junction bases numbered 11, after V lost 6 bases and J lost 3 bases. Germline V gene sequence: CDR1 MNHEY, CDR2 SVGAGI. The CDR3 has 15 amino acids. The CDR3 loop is CASRPMRQGHYEQYF. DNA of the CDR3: TGTGCCAGCAGACCAATGAGACAGGGTCACTACGAGCAGTACTTC.

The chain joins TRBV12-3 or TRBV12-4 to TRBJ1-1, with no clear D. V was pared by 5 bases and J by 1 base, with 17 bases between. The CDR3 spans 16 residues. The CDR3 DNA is TGTGCCAGCAGTGAACATCCGCGGGCCGCGAACACTGAAGCTTTCTTT. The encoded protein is CASSEHPRAANTEAFF.

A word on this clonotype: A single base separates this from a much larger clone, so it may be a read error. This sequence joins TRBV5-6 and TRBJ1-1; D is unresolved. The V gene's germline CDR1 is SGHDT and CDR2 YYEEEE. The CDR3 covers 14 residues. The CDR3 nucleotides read TGTGCCAACAGCTTGGACCGAGTAAACACTGAAGCTTTCTTT. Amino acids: CANSLDRVNTEAFF. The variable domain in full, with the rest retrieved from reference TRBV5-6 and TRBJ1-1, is DAGVTQSPTHLIKTRGQQVTLRCSPKSGHDTVSWYQQALGQGPQFIFQYYEEEERQRGNFPDRFSGHQFPNYSSELNVNALLLGDSALYLCANSLDRVNTEAFFGQGTRLTVV.

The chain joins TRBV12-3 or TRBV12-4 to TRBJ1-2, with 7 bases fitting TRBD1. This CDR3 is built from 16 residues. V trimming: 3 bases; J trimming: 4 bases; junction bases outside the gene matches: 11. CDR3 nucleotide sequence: TGTGCCAGCAGTTTCGGGGGGACAGATTCATTCTATGGCTACACCTTC. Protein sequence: CASSFGGTDSFYGYTF.

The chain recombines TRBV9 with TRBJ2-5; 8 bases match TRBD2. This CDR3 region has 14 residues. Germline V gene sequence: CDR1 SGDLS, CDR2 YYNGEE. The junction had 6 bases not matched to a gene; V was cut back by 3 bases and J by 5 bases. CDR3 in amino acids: CASSAGGGRETQYF. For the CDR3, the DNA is TGTGCCAGCAGCGCCGGGGGGGGGCGGGAGACCCAGTACTTC.

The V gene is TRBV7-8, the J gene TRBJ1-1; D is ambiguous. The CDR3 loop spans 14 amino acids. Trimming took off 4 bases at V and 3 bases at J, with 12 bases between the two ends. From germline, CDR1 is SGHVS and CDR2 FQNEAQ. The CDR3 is CASSSPPMDTEAFF. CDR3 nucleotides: TGTGCCAGCAGCTCCCCACCCATGGACACTGAAGCTTTCTTT.

This chain's CDR3 is CASSQVRGGTGYTF. CDR3 sequence (DNA): TGTGCCAGCAGCCAAGTGAGAGGGGGCACTGGCTACACCTTC. The chain has TRBV14 and TRBJ1-2, with 7 positions matching TRBD1. CDR1 and CDR2 from the germline V gene are SGHDN and FVKESK. The V gene end was trimmed by 1 base and the J gene end by 7 bases; junction bases not matched to a gene: 6. This CDR3 spans 14 amino acids. Full variable domain (remainder filled in from reference TRBV14 and TRBJ1-2): EAGVTQFPSHSVIEKGQTVTLRCDPISGHDNLYWYRRVMGKEIKFLLHFVKESKQDESGMPNNRFLAERTGGTYSTLKVQPAELEDSGVYFCASSQVRGGTGYTFGSGTRLTVV.

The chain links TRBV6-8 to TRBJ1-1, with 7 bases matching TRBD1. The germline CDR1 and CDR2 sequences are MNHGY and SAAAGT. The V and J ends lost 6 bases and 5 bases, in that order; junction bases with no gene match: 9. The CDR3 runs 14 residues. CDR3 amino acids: CASRLQGGGTEAFF. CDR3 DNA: TGTGCCAGCAGGCTCCAGGGGGGTGGGACTGAAGCTTTCTTT.

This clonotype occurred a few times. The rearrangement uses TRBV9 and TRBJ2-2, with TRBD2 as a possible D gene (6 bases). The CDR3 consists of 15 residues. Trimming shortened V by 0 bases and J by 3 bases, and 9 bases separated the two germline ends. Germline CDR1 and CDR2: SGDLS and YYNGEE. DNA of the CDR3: TGTGCCAGCAGCGTAGCCGGCGGGGACACCGGGGAGCTGTTTTTT. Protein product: CASSVAGGDTGELFF.

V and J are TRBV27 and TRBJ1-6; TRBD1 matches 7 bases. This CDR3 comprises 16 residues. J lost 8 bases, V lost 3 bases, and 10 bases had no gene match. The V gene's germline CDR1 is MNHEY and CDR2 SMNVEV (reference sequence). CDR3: CASSFRLGRGDSPLHF. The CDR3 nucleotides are TGTGCCAGCAGTTTTAGGTTGGGCAGGGGGGATTCACCCCTCCACTTT.

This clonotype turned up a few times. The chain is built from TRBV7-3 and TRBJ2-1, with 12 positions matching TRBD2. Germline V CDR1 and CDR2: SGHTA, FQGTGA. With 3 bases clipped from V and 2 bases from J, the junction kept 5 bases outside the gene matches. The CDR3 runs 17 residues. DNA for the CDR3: TGTGCCAGCAGCTTCTCAGGACTAGCGGGGCCCTACAATGAGCAGTTCTTC. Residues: CASSFSGLAGPYNEQFF.